This T cell receptor beta chain is from a study of blood T cell repertoires in COVID-19. Measured with immunoSEQ multiplex PCR; TCRdb has only the in-frame clones, and not every one. The top ten hold just under 2% of the sample, which has around 140,000 clones, more than 60% seen once. Per germline, CDR1 SGHTA and CDR2 FQGNSA. This CDR3 has 15 residues. The J segment lost 5 bases and the V segment lost 6 bases, leaving 8 bases of the junction unmatched. This rearrangement joins TRBV7-2 to TRBJ2-5; 11 bases line up with TRBD2. The material sequenced was peripheral blood. This TCR derives from a woman aged 55-69 years with acute or convalescent COVID-19. Written as DNA, the CDR3 is TGTGCCAGCAGACCCCCTAGCGGGAGGTGGGAGACCCAGTACTTC. It translates to CASRPPSGRWETQYF.